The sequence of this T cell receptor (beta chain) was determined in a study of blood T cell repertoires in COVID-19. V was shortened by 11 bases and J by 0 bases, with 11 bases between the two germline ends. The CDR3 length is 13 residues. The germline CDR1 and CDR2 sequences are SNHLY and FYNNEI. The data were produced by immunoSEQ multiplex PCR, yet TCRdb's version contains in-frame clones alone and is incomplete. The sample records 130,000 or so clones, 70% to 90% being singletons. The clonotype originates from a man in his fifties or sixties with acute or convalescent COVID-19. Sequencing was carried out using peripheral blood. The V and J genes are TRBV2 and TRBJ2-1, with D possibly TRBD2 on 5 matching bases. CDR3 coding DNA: TGTGCCGGGGAAGGGAGCTCCTACAATGAGCAGTTCTTC. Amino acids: CAGEGSSYNEQFF. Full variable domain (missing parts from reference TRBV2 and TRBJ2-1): EPEVTQTPSHQVTQMGQEVILRCVPISNHLYFYWYRQILGQKVEFLVSFYNNEISEKSEIFDDQFSVERPDGSNFTLKIRSTKLEDSAMYFCAGEGSSYNEQFFGPGTRLTVL.